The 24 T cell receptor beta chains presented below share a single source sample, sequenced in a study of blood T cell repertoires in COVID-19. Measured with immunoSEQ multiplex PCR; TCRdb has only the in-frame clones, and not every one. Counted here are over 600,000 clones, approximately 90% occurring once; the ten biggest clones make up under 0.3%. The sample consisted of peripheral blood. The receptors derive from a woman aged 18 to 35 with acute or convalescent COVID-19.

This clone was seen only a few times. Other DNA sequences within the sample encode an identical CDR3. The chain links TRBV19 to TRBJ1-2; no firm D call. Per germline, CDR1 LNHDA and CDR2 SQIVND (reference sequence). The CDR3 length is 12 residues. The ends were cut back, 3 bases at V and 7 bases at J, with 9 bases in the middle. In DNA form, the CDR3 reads TGTGCCAGTAGTATTAGAGGCGGTGGCTACACCTTC. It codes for CASSIRGGGYTF. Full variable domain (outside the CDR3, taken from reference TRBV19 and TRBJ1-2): DGGITQSPKYLFRKEGQNVTLSCEQNLNHDAMYWYRQDPGQGLRLIYYSQIVNDFQKGDIAEGYSVSREKKESFPLTVTSAQKNPTAFYLCASSIRGGGYTFGSGTRLTVV.

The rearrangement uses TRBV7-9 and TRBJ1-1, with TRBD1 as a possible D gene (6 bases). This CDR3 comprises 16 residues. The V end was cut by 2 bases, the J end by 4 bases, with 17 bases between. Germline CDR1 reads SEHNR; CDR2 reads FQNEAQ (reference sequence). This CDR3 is CASSLRRTEAGTEAFF. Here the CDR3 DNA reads TGTGCCAGCAGCTTAAGAAGGACAGAGGCGGGCACTGAAGCTTTCTTT.

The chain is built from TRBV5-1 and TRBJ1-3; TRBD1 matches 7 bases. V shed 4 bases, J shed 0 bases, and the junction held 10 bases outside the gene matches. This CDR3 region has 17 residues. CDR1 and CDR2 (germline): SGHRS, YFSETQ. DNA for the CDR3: TGCGCCAGCAGCATGGGGGACAGTACACTCTCTGGAAACACCATATATTTT. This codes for CASSMGDSTLSGNTIYF.

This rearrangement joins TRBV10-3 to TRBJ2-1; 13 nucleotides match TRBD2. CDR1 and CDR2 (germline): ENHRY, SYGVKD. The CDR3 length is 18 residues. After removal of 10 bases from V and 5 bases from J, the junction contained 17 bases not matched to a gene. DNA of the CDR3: TGTGCCACCCGCACTACTAGCGGGGGGGCCCATTTAAACAATGAGCAGTTCTTC. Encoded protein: CATRTTSGGAHLNNEQFF.

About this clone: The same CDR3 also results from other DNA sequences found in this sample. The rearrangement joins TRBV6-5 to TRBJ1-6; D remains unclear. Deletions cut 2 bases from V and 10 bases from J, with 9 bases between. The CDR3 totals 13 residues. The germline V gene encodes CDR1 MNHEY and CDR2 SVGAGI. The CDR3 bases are TGTGCCAGCAGTTACGGGCTGAACTCACCCCTCCACTTT. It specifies CASSYGLNSPLHF.

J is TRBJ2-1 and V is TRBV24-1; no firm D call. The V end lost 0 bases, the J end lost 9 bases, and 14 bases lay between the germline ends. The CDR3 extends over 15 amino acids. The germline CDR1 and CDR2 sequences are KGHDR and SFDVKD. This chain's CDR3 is CATSDLHPSGGEQFF. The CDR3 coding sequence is TGTGCCACCAGTGATTTGCATCCCTCCGGTGGTGAGCAGTTCTTC.

The CDR3 spells CASSYSPGWRTGELFF. The CDR3 DNA reads as TGTGCCAGCAGTTACTCCCCAGGGTGGAGAACCGGGGAGCTGTTTTTT. The chain uses TRBV6-5 and TRBJ2-2, with TRBD1 as a possible D gene (5 bases). Germline V lookup: CDR1 MNHEY, CDR2 SVGAGI. This CDR3 has 16 residues. Deletions cut 0 bases from V and 5 bases from J, with 13 bases between.

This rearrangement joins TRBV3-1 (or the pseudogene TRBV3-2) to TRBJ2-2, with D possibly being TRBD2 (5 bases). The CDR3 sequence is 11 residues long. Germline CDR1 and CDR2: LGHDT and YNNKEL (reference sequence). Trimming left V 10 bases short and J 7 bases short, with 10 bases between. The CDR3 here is CATGGRGELFF. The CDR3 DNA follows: TGTGCCACCGGCGGGCGCGGGGAGCTGTTTTTT.

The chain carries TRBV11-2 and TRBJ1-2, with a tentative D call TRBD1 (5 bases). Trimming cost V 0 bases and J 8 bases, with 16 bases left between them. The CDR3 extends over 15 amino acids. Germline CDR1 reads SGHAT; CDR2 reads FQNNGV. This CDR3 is CASSLDGRVYRGYTF. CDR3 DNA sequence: TGTGCCAGCAGCTTAGATGGCAGGGTATATAGGGGCTACACCTTC. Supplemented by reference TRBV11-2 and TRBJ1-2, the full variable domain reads EAGVAQSPRYKIIEKRQSVAFWCNPISGHATLYWYQQILGQGPKLLIQFQNNGVVDDSQLPKDRFSAERLKGVDSTLKIQPAKLEDSAVYLCASSLDGRVYRGYTFGSGTRLTVV.

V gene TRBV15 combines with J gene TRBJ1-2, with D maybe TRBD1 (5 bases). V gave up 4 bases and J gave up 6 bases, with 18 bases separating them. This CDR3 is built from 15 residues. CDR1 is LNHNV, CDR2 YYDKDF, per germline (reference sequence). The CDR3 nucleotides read TGTGCCACCAGCAAAGGGACTAGTGGAGCTGATGGCTACACCTTC. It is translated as CATSKGTSGADGYTF.

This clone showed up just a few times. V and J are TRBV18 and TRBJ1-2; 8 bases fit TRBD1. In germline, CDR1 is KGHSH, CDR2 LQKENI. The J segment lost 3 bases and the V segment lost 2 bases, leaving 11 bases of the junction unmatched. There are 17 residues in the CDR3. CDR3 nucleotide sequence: TGTGCCAGCTCACCAAACCCCTCCAGGGGGCAATACTATGGCTACACCTTC. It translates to CASSPNPSRGQYYGYTF.

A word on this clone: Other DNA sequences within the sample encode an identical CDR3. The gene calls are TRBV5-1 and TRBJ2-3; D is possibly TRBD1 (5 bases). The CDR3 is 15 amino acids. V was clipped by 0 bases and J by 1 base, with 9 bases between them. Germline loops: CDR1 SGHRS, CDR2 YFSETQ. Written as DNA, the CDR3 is TGCGCCAGCAGCTTGGAAGGGGTTGGCACAGATACGCAGTATTTT. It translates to CASSLEGVGTDTQYF.

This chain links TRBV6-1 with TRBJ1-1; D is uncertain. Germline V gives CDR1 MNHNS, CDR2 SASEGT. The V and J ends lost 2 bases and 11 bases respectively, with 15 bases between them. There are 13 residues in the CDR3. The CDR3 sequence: CASSEPLPVAAFF. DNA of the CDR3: TGTGCCAGCAGTGAACCCCTCCCAGTGGCCGCTTTCTTT.

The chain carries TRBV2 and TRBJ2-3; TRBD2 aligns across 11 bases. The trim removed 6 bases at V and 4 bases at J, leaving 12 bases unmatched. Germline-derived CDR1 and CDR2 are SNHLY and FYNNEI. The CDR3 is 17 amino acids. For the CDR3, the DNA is TGTGCCAGCAGCTACTTGCGACTAGCGGGGACTCCAGATACGCAGTATTTT. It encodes CASSYLRLAGTPDTQYF.

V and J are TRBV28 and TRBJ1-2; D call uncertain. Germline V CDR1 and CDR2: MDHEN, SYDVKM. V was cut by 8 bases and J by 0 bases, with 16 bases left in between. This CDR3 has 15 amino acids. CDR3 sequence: CASSSEGLANYGYTF. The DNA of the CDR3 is TGTGCCAGCTCCTCCGAGGGTTTAGCTAACTATGGCTACACCTTC.

CDR3 loop: CASGHQNTGELFF. CDR3 coding DNA: TGTGCCTCGGGACACCAGAACACCGGGGAGCTGTTTTTT. The rearrangement uses TRBV7-2 and TRBJ2-2; possibly TRBD1 for D (6 bases). Germline V gene sequence: CDR1 SGHTA, CDR2 FQGNSA. V lost 11 bases and J lost 1, with 11 bases in between. The CDR3 has 13 residues.

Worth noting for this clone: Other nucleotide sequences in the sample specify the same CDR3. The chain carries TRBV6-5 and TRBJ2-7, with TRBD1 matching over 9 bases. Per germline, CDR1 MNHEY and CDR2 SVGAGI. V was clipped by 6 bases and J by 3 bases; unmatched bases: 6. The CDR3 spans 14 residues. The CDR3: CASRAGTGSYEQYF. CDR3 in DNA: TGTGCCAGCAGGGCCGGGACAGGGAGCTACGAGCAGTACTTC.

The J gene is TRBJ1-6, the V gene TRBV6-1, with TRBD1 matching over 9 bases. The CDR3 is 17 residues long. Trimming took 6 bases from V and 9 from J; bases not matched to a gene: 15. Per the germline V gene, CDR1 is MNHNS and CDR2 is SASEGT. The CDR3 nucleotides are TGTGCCAGCAGCGAACAGGGGGCGGGCAGTGTAGGTTCACCCCTCCACTTT. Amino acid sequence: CASSEQGAGSVGSPLHF.

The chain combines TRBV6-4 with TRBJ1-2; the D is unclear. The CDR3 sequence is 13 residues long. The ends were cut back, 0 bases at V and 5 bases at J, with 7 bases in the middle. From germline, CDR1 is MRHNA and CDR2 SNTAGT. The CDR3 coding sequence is TGTGCCAGCAGTGACTCGAGCGGGTATGGCTACACCTTC. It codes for CASSDSSGYGYTF.

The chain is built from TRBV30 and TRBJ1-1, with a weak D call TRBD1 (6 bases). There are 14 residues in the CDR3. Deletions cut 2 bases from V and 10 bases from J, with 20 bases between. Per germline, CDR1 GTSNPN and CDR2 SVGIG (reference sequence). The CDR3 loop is CAWSFTHRVRAAFF. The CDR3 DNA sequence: TGTGCCTGGAGTTTCACTCACAGGGTGCGAGCAGCTTTCTTT.

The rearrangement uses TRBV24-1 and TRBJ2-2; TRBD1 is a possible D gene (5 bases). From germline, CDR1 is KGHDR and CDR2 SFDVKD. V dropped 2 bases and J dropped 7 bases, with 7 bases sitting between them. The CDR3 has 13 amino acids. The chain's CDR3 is CATSDSGYGELFF. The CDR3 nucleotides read TGTGCCACCAGTGATTCAGGGTACGGGGAGCTGTTTTTT.

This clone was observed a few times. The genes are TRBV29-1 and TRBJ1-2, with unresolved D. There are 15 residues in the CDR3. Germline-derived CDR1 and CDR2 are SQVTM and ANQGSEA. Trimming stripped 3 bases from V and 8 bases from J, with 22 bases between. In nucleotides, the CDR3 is TGCAGCGTTGAGTTTTCCCTCACCGCGCCGCGGGGCTACACCTTC. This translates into CSVEFSLTAPRGYTF. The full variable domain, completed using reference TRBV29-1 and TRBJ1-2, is SAVISQKPSRDICQRGTSLTIQCQVDSQVTMMFWYRQQPGQSLTLIATANQGSEATYESGFVIDKFPISRPNLTFSTLTVSNMSPEDSSIYLCSVEFSLTAPRGYTFGSGTRLTVV.

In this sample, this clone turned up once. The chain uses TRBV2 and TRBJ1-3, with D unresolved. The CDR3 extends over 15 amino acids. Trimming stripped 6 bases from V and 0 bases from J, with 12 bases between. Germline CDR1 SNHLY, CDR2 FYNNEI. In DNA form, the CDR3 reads TGTGCCAGCAGACAGTCGTTCGACTCTGGAAACACCATATATTTT. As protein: CASRQSFDSGNTIYF.

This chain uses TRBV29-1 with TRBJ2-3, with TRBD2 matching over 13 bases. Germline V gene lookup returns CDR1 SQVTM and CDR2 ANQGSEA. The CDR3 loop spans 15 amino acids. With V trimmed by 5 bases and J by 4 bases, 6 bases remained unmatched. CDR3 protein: CSVTGTSGKSDTQYF. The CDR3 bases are TGCAGCGTTACCGGGACTAGCGGGAAGTCAGATACGCAGTATTTT.